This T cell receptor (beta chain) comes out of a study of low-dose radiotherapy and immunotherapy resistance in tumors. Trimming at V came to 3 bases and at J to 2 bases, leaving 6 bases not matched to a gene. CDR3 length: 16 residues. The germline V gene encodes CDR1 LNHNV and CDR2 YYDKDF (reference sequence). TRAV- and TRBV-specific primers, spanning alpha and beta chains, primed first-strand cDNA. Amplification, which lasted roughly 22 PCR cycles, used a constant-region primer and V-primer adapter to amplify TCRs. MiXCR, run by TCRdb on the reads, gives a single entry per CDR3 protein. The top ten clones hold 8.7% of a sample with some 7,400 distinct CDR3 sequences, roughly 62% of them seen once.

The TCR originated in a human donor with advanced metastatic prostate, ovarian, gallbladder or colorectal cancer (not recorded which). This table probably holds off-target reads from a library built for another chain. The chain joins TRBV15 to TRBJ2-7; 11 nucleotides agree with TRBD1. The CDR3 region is CATSSFSGQGAYEQYF. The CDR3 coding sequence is TGTGCCACCAGCAGTTTCTCGGGACAGGGGGCCTACGAGCAGTACTTC.